Following are 14 T cell receptor beta chains from one sample sequenced in a study of blood T cell repertoires in COVID-19. Using immunoSEQ multiplex PCR, the repertoire was profiled, and TCRdb retains in-frame clones only, with some absent. The sample contains 250,000 to 300,000 clones, around nine tenths of which appear only once. Sequencing used PBMCs or T cells enriched from blood (not recorded which). The receptors were gathered from a woman in her forties who had recovered from COVID-19.

This chain links TRBV27 with TRBJ2-7, with 7 nucleotides matching TRBD1. This CDR3 is 14 amino acids long. The V and J ends lost 7 bases and 2 bases, in that order; junction bases with no gene match: 8. CDR1 is MNHEY and CDR2 is SMNVEV in the germline V gene (reference sequence). The CDR3 DNA sequence: TGTGCCAGCAAACCCGACAGGGCGGCCTACGAGCAGTACTTC. It codes for CASKPDRAAYEQYF.

V usage is TRBV20-1 and J usage is TRBJ1-1, with a weak D call TRBD1 (5 bases). V was shortened by 6 bases and J by 7 bases, with 12 bases between the two germline ends. CDR3 length: 11 amino acids. Germline V gene sequence: CDR1 DFQATT, CDR2 SNEGSKA (reference sequence). The CDR3 region has the DNA TGCAGTGCGGGGGGGTTCGGTGAAGCTTTCTTT. This sequence encodes CSAGGFGEAFF.

The V call is TRBV6-4, the J call TRBJ1-2, with 10 bases identical to TRBD1. The junction had 0 bases not matched to a gene; V was cut back by 2 bases and J by 0 bases. CDR3 length equals 15 residues. Germline lookup yields CDR1 MRHNA and CDR2 SNTAGT. CDR3 nucleotide sequence: TGTGCCAGCAGTGACGGGACAGGGGCTAACTATGGCTACACCTTC. Residues: CASSDGTGANYGYTF.

The rearrangement uses TRBV19 and TRBJ2-1; D is possibly TRBD2 (6 bases). Trimming removed 3 bases from V and 8 bases from J, with 20 bases in between. Germline CDR1 reads LNHDA; CDR2 reads SQIVND (reference sequence). There are 16 residues in the CDR3. This chain's CDR3 is CASSIVREPLVDEQFF. CDR3 nucleotides: TGTGCCAGTAGTATCGTGCGGGAACCCCTCGTTGATGAGCAGTTCTTC.

Concerning this clone: The same CDR3 arises from other DNA sequences in this sample as well. The V and J genes are TRBV18 and TRBJ1-1; D remains unclear. This CDR3 contains 13 residues. With 3 bases removed from V and 1 base from J, the gap between germline ends came to 6 bases. Germline lookup yields CDR1 KGHSH and CDR2 LQKENI. The CDR3 bases are TGTGCCAGCTCACCTACCGGGAACACTGAAGCTTTCTTT. Its protein product is CASSPTGNTEAFF.

The chain combines TRBV2 with TRBJ1-2; D ambiguous. The CDR3 loop spans 13 amino acids. Germline V gene lookup returns CDR1 SNHLY and CDR2 FYNNEI. The ends were cut back, 3 bases at V and 8 bases at J, with 13 bases in the middle. CDR3 protein: CASSENSSWGYTF. CDR3 nucleotide sequence: TGTGCCAGCAGTGAGAACTCCTCGTGGGGCTACACCTTC.

This chain links TRBV5-5 with TRBJ1-6; D uncertain. Germline CDR1 and CDR2: SGHKS and YYEKEE (reference sequence). V was shortened by 4 bases and J by 19 bases, with 6 bases between the two germline ends. This CDR3 is 8 amino acids long. The CDR3 here is CASSRRHF. The CDR3 nucleotides are TGTGCCAGCAGCCGTCGGCACTTT.

The chain joins TRBV6-2 or TRBV6-3 to TRBJ1-2; a possible D gene is TRBD1 (6 bases). Trimming took 6 bases from V and 0 from J, leaving 17 bases between them. From germline, CDR1 is MNHEY and CDR2 SVGEGT. This CDR3 has 16 amino acids. Here the CDR3 DNA reads TGTGCCAGCAGCAAACCGAACAGGGTTCCTAACTATGGCTACACCTTC. Its translation is CASSKPNRVPNYGYTF.

Here the CDR3 reads CASSLEASGGYEQYF. The CDR3 coding sequence is TGCGCCAGCAGCTTGGAGGCTAGCGGGGGCTACGAGCAGTACTTC. The chain is built from TRBV5-1 and TRBJ2-7; 10 bases fit TRBD2. The germline gives CDR1 SGHRS, CDR2 YFSETQ. The CDR3 contains 15 residues. V lost 0 bases, J lost 3 bases, and 3 bases stayed unmatched.

The gene calls are TRBV5-1 and TRBJ1-3, with 7 positions matching TRBD1. The CDR3 has 16 residues. Germline V CDR1 and CDR2: SGHRS, YFSETQ. V dropped 0 bases and J dropped 0; count of bases not matched to a gene: 3. The CDR3 reads CASSLGGQSSGNTIYF. The CDR3 nucleotides are TGCGCCAGCAGCTTGGGGGGACAGAGCTCTGGAAACACCATATATTTT.

This chain uses TRBV19 with TRBJ2-1; no clear D. Between the trimmed V and J ends, which lost 3 bases and 2 bases, there was a span of 2 bases. CDR3 length equals 12 residues. The germline V gene encodes CDR1 LNHDA and CDR2 SQIVND (reference sequence). CDR3 in DNA: TGTGCCAGTAGTATTACCTACAATGAGCAGTTCTTC. Translated, it gives CASSITYNEQFF.

The V call is TRBV5-4, the J call TRBJ1-4; 8 bases align to TRBD1. The CDR3 has 15 amino acids. Germline V gene sequence: CDR1 SGHNT, CDR2 YYREEE (reference sequence). The trim removed 3 bases at V and 2 bases at J, leaving 3 bases unmatched. The CDR3 DNA reads as TGTGCCAGCAGCTCCCGACAGGGGACTAATGAAAAACTGTTTTTT. The encoded protein is CASSSRQGTNEKLFF. Full variable domain (missing parts from reference TRBV5-4 and TRBJ1-4): ETGVTQSPTHLIKTRGQQVTLRCSSQSGHNTVSWYQQALGQGPQFIFQYYREEENGRGNFPPRFSGLQFPNYSSELNVNALELDDSALYLCASSSRQGTNEKLFFGSGTQLSVL.

The chain links TRBV7-3 to TRBJ2-1; TRBD2 agrees at 7 bases. V dropped 6 bases and J dropped 1; count of bases not matched to a gene: 12. Germline V gene sequence: CDR1 SGHTA, CDR2 FQGTGA. The CDR3 spans 17 residues. The CDR3 nucleotides are TGTGCCAGCAGTTGGGGAGGGCCGACGGGGTCCTACAATGAGCAGTTCTTC. It codes for CASSWGGPTGSYNEQFF.

The chain employs TRBV4-2 and TRBJ1-6, with 7 positions matching TRBD1. Unmatched junction bases numbered 7, after V lost 5 bases and J lost 3 bases. The germline CDR1 and CDR2 sequences are LGHNA and YNFKEQ. This CDR3 contains 16 residues. Here the CDR3 DNA reads TGTGCCAGCAGCTCCTGGACAGGAGTCTATAATTCACCCCTCCACTTT. Protein product: CASSSWTGVYNSPLHF.